This T cell receptor beta chain was recorded in a study of beta chain features in type 1 diabetes. CDR3 length: 12 residues. Between the trimmed V and J ends, which lost 4 bases and 2 bases, there was a span of 5 bases. CDR1 and CDR2 (germline): MNHEY, SVGAGI. What was sequenced were expressed TCRB transcripts, since all of the isolated RNA had been reverse transcribed. Clones were read by immunoSEQ multiplex PCR, and TCRdb kept only the in-frame ones, dropping some. The data contain around 300,000 clones, 7% to 9% of them singletons. The chain employs TRBV6-5 and TRBJ1-1; D unclear. The sequencing sample was made of central memory CD4+ T cells from blood. The sequence came from a woman in her late teens or twenties in good health. The CDR3 region has the DNA TGTGCCAGCAGTTGGTCTAACACTGAAGCTTTCTTT. Protein: CASSWSNTEAFF.